This T cell receptor beta chain was identified during a study of tumor and adjacent non-tumor tissue in lung cancer. Study overall: On average, productive TCRbeta reads reached around 4 million per sample.

This clonotype was detected many times. The antigen remains unidentified. TCRbeta libraries were built with three rounds of nested PCR, modified from ARM-PCR. TCRdb passed the multiplex PCR reads through MiXCR, listing each CDR3 protein once. The sample lists 100,000 to 150,000 distinct CDR3 sequences, about 66% occurring once. Overall study findings and caveats: Shorter survival was associated with higher TCR diversity in tumors. Top 100 clones took a larger repertoire share in normal lung.

The V gene's germline CDR1 is MGHRA and CDR2 YSYEKL. V was trimmed by 0 bases and J by 0 bases, leaving 9 bases between them. The CDR3 spans 16 residues. RNA was extracted from bulk tissue without any cell sorting. Chemotherapy-naive patients with new lung cancer underwent thoracic surgery in China, August–November 2014. The receptor was derived from a man under 40 with non-small cell lung cancer. The gene calls are TRBV4-1 and TRBJ2-1; D not certain. Sequenced material: lung tumor tissue. CDR3 in amino acids: CASSQERHSSYNEQFF. Written as DNA, the CDR3 is TGCGCCAGCAGCCAAGAACGACATAGCTCCTACAATGAGCAGTTCTTC.